The present TCR beta chain was sequenced within a study of T cell responses to AZD1222 COVID-19 vaccine. The germline V gene encodes CDR1 ENHRY and CDR2 SYGVKD. The CDR3 covers 15 residues. Between the trimmed V and J ends, which lost 11 bases and 5 bases, there was a span of 21 bases. The data were produced by immunoSEQ multiplex PCR, yet TCRdb's version contains in-frame clones alone and is incomplete. The sample records over 70,000 clones, about 91% being singletons. This TCR was sampled from an adult who received the AZD1222 COVID-19 vaccine. The rearrangement uses TRBV10-3 and TRBJ2-2, with D tentatively TRBD1 (7 bases). The sample was peripheral blood, taken 28 days after the second AZD1222 dose. The CDR3 nucleotides are TGTGCCGCCCTAGTAGAGACAGGGAGGACCGGGGAGCTGTTTTTT. Encoded protein: CAALVETGRTGELFF.